This T cell receptor beta chain was profiled in a study of T-cell reconstitution after alpha-beta-depleted transplantation in children. Whole-study results and caveats: A year post-transplant, T-cell counts and diversity derived mostly from newly produced T cells.

Germline assignment: CDR1 DFQATT and CDR2 SNEGSKA (reference sequence). Unmatched junction bases numbered 8, after V lost 7 bases and J lost 0 bases. This CDR3 region has 15 residues. A TCRbeta library incorporating unique molecular identifiers was prepared. TCRdb recomputed calls from the PCR reads with MiXCR, one row per CDR3 protein. The sample lists more than 200,000 distinct CDR3 sequences, under 20% occurring once. This clonotype was seen only a few times. Its antigen is unidentified. This chain links TRBV20-1 with TRBJ1-4; 7 bases align to TRBD1. The sequence was collected from a male patient between 2 and 10 years old who had a stem cell transplant for acute lymphoblastic leukemia, so the T cells may come from the graft donor. The sample was PBMCs, mostly from graft donor cells, taken 360 days after TCRalphabeta/CD19-depleted stem cell transplant. The CDR3 DNA reads as TGCAGTGTTCTGGGACAGACATCAACTAATGAAAAACTGTTTTTT. It yields the protein CSVLGQTSTNEKLFF.